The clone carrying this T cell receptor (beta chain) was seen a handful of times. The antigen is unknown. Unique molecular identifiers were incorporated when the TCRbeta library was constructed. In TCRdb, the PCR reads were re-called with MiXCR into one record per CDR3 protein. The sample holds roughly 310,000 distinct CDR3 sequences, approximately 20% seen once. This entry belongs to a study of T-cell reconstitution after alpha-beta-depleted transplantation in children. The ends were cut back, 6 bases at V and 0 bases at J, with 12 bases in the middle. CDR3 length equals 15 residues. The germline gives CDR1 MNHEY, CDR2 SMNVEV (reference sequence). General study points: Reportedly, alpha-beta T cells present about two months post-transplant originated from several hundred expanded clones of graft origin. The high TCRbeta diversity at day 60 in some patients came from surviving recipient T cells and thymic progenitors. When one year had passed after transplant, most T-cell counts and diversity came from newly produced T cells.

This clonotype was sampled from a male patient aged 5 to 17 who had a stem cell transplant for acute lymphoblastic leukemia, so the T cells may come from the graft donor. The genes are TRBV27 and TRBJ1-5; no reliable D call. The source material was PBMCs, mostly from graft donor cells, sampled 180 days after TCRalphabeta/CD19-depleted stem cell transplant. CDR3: CASRPLAYSNQPQHF. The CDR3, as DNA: TGTGCCAGCAGGCCCCTGGCGTATAGCAATCAGCCCCAGCATTTT.